This T cell receptor (beta chain) is from a study of OX40 agonist ivuxolimab in advanced cancers. Overall study context: Allowance was made for prior anti-PD-1, anti-PD-L1 or anti-CTLA-4 therapy, and around 41% had some.

Clones were read by immunoSEQ multiplex PCR, and TCRdb kept only the in-frame ones, dropping some. The sample shows tens of thousands of clones, about nine tenths of them seen only once. Patients who had autoimmune disease history or got systemic immunosuppression were left out. The source is an adult with an advanced solid tumor such as melanoma, head and neck, liver or kidney cancer. The sample was CD4+ or CD8+ T cells sorted from blood, taken in a trial of the OX40 agonist ivuxolimab.

The CDR3 region has the DNA TGTGCCAGTAGTATAGACGGACTGAGGAACACTGAAGCTTTCTTT. As protein: CASSIDGLRNTEAFF. The genes are TRBV19 and TRBJ1-1; unclear D gene. V was trimmed by 0 bases and J by 1 base, leaving 9 bases between them. Germline V gene data show CDR1 as LNHDA and CDR2 as SQIVND (reference sequence). This CDR3 region has 15 residues.